This entry features one T cell receptor (beta chain) sequence. Germline V lookup: CDR1 KGHDR, CDR2 SFDVKD. The CDR3 is made up of 15 amino acids. V lost 0 bases and J 4 bases, leaving 11 bases between the germline ends. Each CDR3 protein gets one entry after TCRdb re-called the RT-PCR reads with MiXCR. The sample contains about 680,000 distinct CDR3 sequences, more than 13% of which appear only once. The receptor comes from a female donor in good health, serving as a healthy control. The chain is built from TRBV24-1 and TRBJ2-5, with D possibly TRBD1 on 5 matching bases. Sequencing was performed on memory CD4+ T cells from blood. For the CDR3, the DNA is TGTGCCACCAGTGATTTGCAGGGTTATGGAGAGACCCAGTACTTC. Translating it yields CATSDLQGYGETQYF.